These 26 T cell receptor beta chains were all obtained from the same sample, sequenced in a study of T cell responses to AZD1222 COVID-19 vaccine. Data came from immunoSEQ multiplex PCR; TCRdb stores just in-frame clones and leaves some out. Found here are around 120,000 clones, about 92% of them singletons; the top ten hold less than 6%. Source: peripheral blood, taken 28 days after the second AZD1222 dose. These receptors were collected from an adult who received the AZD1222 COVID-19 vaccine.

The genes are TRBV7-2 and TRBJ1-2; no firm D call. Trimming took off 1 base at V and 4 bases at J, with 10 bases between the two ends. The CDR3 is made up of 14 amino acids. Germline assignment: CDR1 SGHTA and CDR2 FQGNSA. Here the CDR3 reads CASSLGALSYGYTF. The CDR3 nucleotides read TGTGCCAGCAGCTTAGGGGCACTCAGCTATGGCTACACCTTC.

J is TRBJ1-2 and V is TRBV3-1 (or the pseudogene TRBV3-2); unclear D gene. Trimming removed 0 bases at V and 0 bases at J, with 11 bases between. CDR1 is LGHDT, CDR2 YNNKEL, per germline (reference sequence). The CDR3 extends over 16 amino acids. The CDR3 sequence: CASSQDPGSSNYGYTF. In DNA, the CDR3 is TGTGCCAGCAGCCAAGATCCGGGCAGTTCTAACTATGGCTACACCTTC.

The chain links TRBV6-5 to TRBJ2-7; no clear D. The CDR3 spans 15 residues. V lost 1 base and J lost 2, with 12 bases in between. Germline CDR1 reads MNHEY; CDR2 reads SVGAGI. The CDR3 sequence is CASSYLNTETYEQYF. The CDR3 DNA reads TGTGCCAGCAGTTACTTAAACACCGAGACCTACGAGCAGTACTTC.

J is TRBJ2-7 and V is TRBV4-3, with D possibly matching TRBD2 (6 bases). V dropped 4 bases and J dropped 4 bases, with 17 bases sitting between them. Germline V gene sequence: CDR1 LGHNA, CDR2 YSLEER. CDR3 size: 15 residues. The CDR3 DNA is TGCGCCAGCAGCCGTTCCTCGGAGGGAAGTTACGAGCAGTACTTC. Translated: CASSRSSEGSYEQYF.

This clone occurred a few times. The chain is built from TRBV5-8 and TRBJ2-1, with 9 bases fitting TRBD1. The CDR3 length is 16 residues. The ends lost 0 bases at V and 7 bases at J; junction bases unmatched: 8. CDR1 and CDR2 from the germline V gene are SGHTS and YDEGEE. For the CDR3, the DNA is TGTGCCAGCAGCTTGGAGGGAGGACAGGGGTTAAATGAGCAGTTCTTC. Translated, it gives CASSLEGGQGLNEQFF.

The gene calls are TRBV7-9 and TRBJ2-4; the match to TRBD1 covers 7 bases. CDR3 length equals 19 residues. CDR1 and CDR2 from the germline V gene are SEHNR and FQNEAQ (reference sequence). J was trimmed by 2 bases and V by 5 bases; bases with no gene match: 18. The CDR3 protein is CASSLNPGTDSFPKNIQYF. The CDR3 nucleotides are TGTGCCAGCAGCCTTAACCCCGGGACAGATTCCTTTCCCAAAAACATTCAGTACTTC.

The chain couples TRBV27 to TRBJ2-7, with D uncertain. The length of the CDR3 is 12 residues. The germline V gene encodes CDR1 MNHEY and CDR2 SMNVEV (reference sequence). V was shortened by 5 bases and J by 0 bases, with 5 bases between the two germline ends. The CDR3 spells CASSPSSYEQYF. In nucleotides, the CDR3 is TGTGCCAGCAGTCCGAGCTCCTACGAGCAGTACTTC.

This clone was recorded only once. V usage is TRBV2 and J usage is TRBJ1-5, with D possibly TRBD1 on 5 matching bases. The V gene's germline CDR1 is SNHLY and CDR2 FYNNEI. V lost 4 bases and J lost 0, with 10 bases in between. The CDR3 is 15 residues long. The CDR3 reads CASSGDSYSNQPQHF. In nucleotides, the CDR3 is TGTGCCAGCAGTGGGGACTCGTATAGCAATCAGCCCCAGCATTTT.

The chain uses TRBV6-1 and TRBJ2-5, with 8 bases fitting TRBD2. Germline V lookup: CDR1 MNHNS, CDR2 SASEGT. This CDR3 contains 13 residues. V lost 3 bases to trimming and J lost 7 bases; unmatched junction nucleotides: 4. CDR3 in amino acids: CASSDSGDVTQYF. As DNA, the CDR3 is TGTGCCAGCAGTGATAGCGGGGACGTGACCCAGTACTTC.

The gene calls are TRBV2 and TRBJ2-2; D is unresolved. The CDR3 runs to 14 residues. Per the germline V gene, CDR1 is SNHLY and CDR2 is FYNNEI. V lost 4 bases, J lost 5 bases, and 11 bases lay in between. The CDR3 here is CASSGRAITGELFF. Written as DNA, the CDR3 is TGTGCCAGCAGTGGCCGCGCTATTACCGGGGAGCTGTTTTTT.

The chain joins TRBV9 to TRBJ2-3; TRBD2 matches at 7 bases. Germline assignment: CDR1 SGDLS and CDR2 YYNGEE. This CDR3 is 16 amino acids long. V shed 2 bases and J 4 bases; nucleotides not matched to a gene: 10. CDR3 amino acids: CASSVSGANRADTQYF. CDR3 in DNA: TGTGCCAGCAGCGTGAGCGGGGCCAACCGGGCAGATACGCAGTATTTT.

The chain employs TRBV27 and TRBJ1-2, with D possibly TRBD1 on 5 matching bases. CDR1 and CDR2 (germline): MNHEY, SMNVEV (reference sequence). The V and J ends lost 3 bases and 2 bases respectively, with 7 bases between them. The CDR3 extends over 13 amino acids. The CDR3: CASSFSGNYGYTF. The CDR3 nucleotides are TGTGCCAGCAGTTTCTCAGGGAACTATGGCTACACCTTC.

This chain joins TRBV6-5 and TRBJ1-2; D is possibly TRBD1 (5 bases). Per germline, CDR1 MNHEY and CDR2 SVGAGI. V was cut by 0 bases and J by 4 bases, with 12 bases left in between. The CDR3 loop spans 15 amino acids. CDR3 in amino acids: CASSYSQGVFYGYTF. The DNA for the CDR3 is TGTGCCAGCAGTTACTCTCAGGGAGTTTTCTATGGCTACACCTTC.

This clone was picked up a small number of times. The chain links TRBV6-5 to TRBJ1-2; D not resolved. V lost 7 bases and J lost 2, with 8 bases in between. The CDR3 has 12 residues. Looked up from germline, CDR1 is MNHEY and CDR2 is SVGAGI. CDR3 sequence reads: CASMARNYGYTF. The CDR3 nucleotides read TGTGCCAGCATGGCGAGGAACTATGGCTACACCTTC.

The chain has TRBV5-4 and TRBJ1-2; D gene unclear. The CDR3 length is 13 residues. Germline-derived CDR1 and CDR2 are SGHNT and YYREEE (reference sequence). V lost 0 bases to trimming and J lost 7 bases, with 10 bases between them. This CDR3 reads CASSLGTGGGYTF. The CDR3 DNA is TGTGCCAGCAGCTTGGGCACGGGAGGTGGCTACACCTTC.

The chain recombines TRBV29-1 with TRBJ1-2; D perhaps matches TRBD1 (5 bases). From germline, CDR1 is SQVTM and CDR2 ANQGSEA. V dropped 4 bases and J dropped 4 bases, with 16 bases sitting between them. The CDR3 is 14 residues long. DNA of the CDR3: TGCAGCGTTGTCTTCATTCAGGGCCTCTATGGCTACACCTTC. Its translation: CSVVFIQGLYGYTF.

This rearrangement joins TRBV7-8 to TRBJ1-3; 9 bases align to TRBD1. Trimming cost V 6 bases and J 0 bases; bases outside gene matches: 6. This CDR3 comprises 16 residues. Germline V gives CDR1 SGHVS, CDR2 FQNEAQ. CDR3 loop: CASSWTGDNSGNTIYF. In nucleotides, the CDR3 is TGTGCCAGCAGTTGGACAGGGGACAACTCTGGAAACACCATATATTTT.

The chain links TRBV18 to TRBJ1-1; D gene uncertain. Germline V gene lookup returns CDR1 KGHSH and CDR2 LQKENI. The CDR3 is 13 residues long. V was shortened by 1 base and J by 5 bases, with 8 bases between the two germline ends. The CDR3 sequence: CASSPQGGTEAFF. The CDR3 bases are TGTGCCAGCTCACCACAGGGAGGGACTGAAGCTTTCTTT. The full variable domain, its missing parts supplied by reference TRBV18 and TRBJ1-1, is NAGVMQNPRHLVRRRGQEARLRCSPMKGHSHVYWYRQLPEEGLKFMVYLQKENIIDESGMPKERFSAEFPKEGPSILRIQQVVRGDSAAYFCASSPQGGTEAFFGQGTRLTVV.

The V and J genes are TRBV6-5 and TRBJ1-1; 7 bases match TRBD1. The length of the CDR3 is 13 residues. The V and J ends lost 6 bases and 6 bases, in that order; junction bases with no gene match: 7. The germline gives CDR1 MNHEY, CDR2 SVGAGI. CDR3 in DNA: TGTGCCAGCAGAATACAGGGGCTGTCTGAAGCTTTCTTT. Translation gives CASRIQGLSEAFF.

The chain employs TRBV3-1 (or the pseudogene TRBV3-2) and TRBJ2-5, with 14 bases identical to TRBD2. After removal of 0 bases from V and 4 bases from J, the junction contained 7 bases not matched to a gene. The CDR3 totals 18 residues. CDR1 is LGHDT and CDR2 is YNNKEL in the germline V gene (reference sequence). The CDR3 reads CASSQDSSGLAGGETQYF. The CDR3 nucleotides read TGTGCCAGCAGCCAAGATTCGAGCGGACTAGCGGGAGGAGAGACCCAGTACTTC.

V gene TRBV7-9 combines with J gene TRBJ2-1, with 11 positions matching TRBD2. With 8 bases clipped from V and 4 bases from J, the junction kept 7 bases outside the gene matches. The CDR3 runs 15 residues. Germline V gives CDR1 SEHNR, CDR2 FQNEAQ (reference sequence). DNA of the CDR3: TGTGCCAGCCGCCCCCTAGCGGGGGGTTACAATGAGCAGTTCTTC. Its translation is CASRPLAGGYNEQFF.

The chain combines TRBV7-2 with TRBJ1-6, with unresolved D. The CDR3 extends over 14 amino acids. V was trimmed by 5 bases and J by 4 bases, leaving 9 bases between them. Germline CDR1 reads SGHTA; CDR2 reads FQGNSA. CDR3 residues: CASSPVVYNSPLHF. The CDR3 DNA is TGTGCCAGCAGCCCAGTCGTATATAATTCACCCCTCCACTTT.

The V gene is TRBV19, the J gene TRBJ2-1; TRBD2 agrees at 10 bases. The V gene end was trimmed by 0 bases and the J gene end by 10 bases; junction bases not matched to a gene: 6. The CDR3 extends over 15 amino acids. Germline assignment: CDR1 LNHDA and CDR2 SQIVND (reference sequence). The CDR3 region has the DNA TGTGCCAGTAGTATAGAAGCGGGAGGGCCGGGGGAGCAGTTCTTC. It codes for CASSIEAGGPGEQFF.

The V call is TRBV14, the J call TRBJ2-5; a weak D match, TRBD1 (6 bases). The CDR3 spans 16 residues. Germline V lookup: CDR1 SGHDN, CDR2 FVKESK. V lost 1 base and J 4 bases, leaving 16 bases between the germline ends. The CDR3 region is CASSQVRTGWGETQYF. The CDR3 coding sequence is TGTGCCAGCAGCCAAGTACGAACAGGGTGGGGAGAGACCCAGTACTTC.

The J gene is TRBJ1-5, the V gene TRBV7-8; no reliable D call. The CDR3 consists of 14 residues. The germline gives CDR1 SGHVS, CDR2 FQNEAQ. With 5 bases removed from V and 7 bases from J, the gap between germline ends came to 15 bases. CDR3 bases: TGTGCCAGCAGCCTCTCAGGAGAACGGCAGCCCCAGCATTTT. It translates to CASSLSGERQPQHF.

CDR3 residues: CASSFRLQGTGETQYF. Here the CDR3 DNA reads TGTGCCAGCAGTTTCCGATTACAGGGCACCGGGGAGACCCAGTACTTC. This chain uses TRBV6-5 with TRBJ2-5, with a possible D match to TRBD1 (6 bases). Trimming removed 4 bases from V and 5 bases from J, with 20 bases in between. CDR1 is MNHEY, CDR2 SVGAGI, per germline. CDR3 length: 16 residues.